This T cell receptor (beta chain) was identified during a study of shared T cell receptors in the human thymus. Data came from immunoSEQ multiplex PCR; TCRdb stores just in-frame clones and leaves some out. The table records more than 550,000 clones, 80% to 90% of them present only once. CDR3 length: 14 amino acids. From germline, CDR1 is MDHEN and CDR2 SYDVKM. The V and J ends lost 2 bases and 8 bases, in that order; junction bases with no gene match: 5. This clone showed up just a few times. This sample also appeared in a second study, on human thymus T cells. That report adds: The people who donated were healthy Finnish babies having corrective surgery for congenital heart defects. Related work showed strongly overlapping thymic repertoires across unrelated individuals.

The V call is TRBV28, the J call TRBJ1-2, with 10 bases that match TRBD1. The sequence was obtained from a girl under three years old with a congenital heart defect. The specimen was thymocytes. Here the CDR3 reads CASSLGGTGEGYTF. The CDR3 coding sequence is TGTGCCAGCAGTTTAGGGGGGACAGGGGAAGGCTACACCTTC.